The 27 T cell receptor beta chains listed next were all sequenced from one sample in a study of blood T cell repertoires in COVID-19 (dated by TCRdb to 2019 to 2021). The library was built by means of the immunoSEQ multiplex PCR assay. The table comes from immuneACCESS by way of TCRdb, which keeps in-frame sequences with V and J called. Part of the clones is missing from these tables; in studies checked, under half for an unresolved V gene and the rest for unknown reasons. The sample includes approximately 140,000 clones, with 75% to 90% observed a single time. The top ten clones comprise 2.2% of the sample. The sequencing input was peripheral blood. These receptors were obtained from a man between 65 and 80 years old with acute or convalescent COVID-19.

The chain links TRBV2 to TRBJ1-3; tentative D call: TRBD1 (5 bases). The V end was cut by 6 bases, the J end by 1 base, with 13 bases between. Germline loops: CDR1 SNHLY, CDR2 FYNNEI. This CDR3 spans 15 amino acids. Written as DNA, the CDR3 is TGTGCCAGCAGCGCAGGGTTTGAGTCTGGAAACACCATATATTTT. It codes for CASSAGFESGNTIYF.

This chain connects TRBV12-5 to TRBJ2-3; possible D gene TRBD1, 6 bases. The CDR3 loop spans 14 amino acids. Looked up from germline, CDR1 is LGHNT and CDR2 is FRNRAP. The ends were cut back, 5 bases at V and 3 bases at J, with 12 bases in the middle. CDR3 DNA: TGTGCTAGTGGTCCAGGACAGTCTACAGATACGCAGTATTTT. This encodes CASGPGQSTDTQYF.

This clone came up once. V usage is TRBV11-3 and J usage is TRBJ2-3, with TRBD1 matching over 9 bases. V lost 5 bases, J lost 4 bases, and 13 bases stayed unmatched. The CDR3 totals 17 residues. CDR1 and CDR2 (germline): SGHNT, YENEEA. The CDR3 is CASSISPPGQGPDTQYF. The DNA of the CDR3 is TGTGCCAGCAGCATAAGTCCCCCGGGACAGGGTCCAGATACGCAGTATTTT.

V is TRBV28 and J is TRBJ1-6; 7 bases agree with TRBD1. The CDR3 length is 14 residues. Germline-derived CDR1 and CDR2 are MDHEN and SYDVKM. V was pared by 7 bases and J by 10 bases, with 10 bases of the junction left unmatched. The CDR3 region has the DNA TGTGCCAGCACCTTAGACAGGGTAGGGTCACCCCTCCACTTT. It codes for CASTLDRVGSPLHF.

The V and J genes are TRBV27 and TRBJ2-5, with 7 bases matching TRBD1. The junction had 5 bases not matched to a gene; V was cut back by 6 bases and J by 4 bases. The CDR3 totals 13 residues. The germline CDR1 and CDR2 sequences are MNHEY and SMNVEV (reference sequence). CDR3 in amino acids: CASSRQGRETQYF. The DNA of the CDR3 is TGTGCCAGCAGCCGACAGGGAAGAGAGACCCAGTACTTC.

The chain is built from TRBV10-3 and TRBJ1-1, with D perhaps TRBD1 (6 bases). This CDR3 has 15 residues. CDR1 ENHRY and CDR2 SYGVKD come from the germline V gene. The V end lost 3 bases, the J end lost 1 base, and 12 bases lay between the germline ends. The CDR3 DNA sequence: TGTGCCATCAGTGACCCGCAGGACAGGAACACTGAAGCTTTCTTT. Translation gives CAISDPQDRNTEAFF.

The chain is built from TRBV6-5 and TRBJ1-1; D may be TRBD1 (6 bases). With 6 bases removed from V and 11 bases from J, the gap between germline ends came to 22 bases. The CDR3 is 14 residues long. The germline V gene has CDR1 MNHEY and CDR2 SVGAGI. CDR3 sequence (DNA): TGTGCCAGCAGGGGCCGGGACACCGGAACCTGGGCTTTCTTT. This encodes CASRGRDTGTWAFF.

This chain connects TRBV11-3 to TRBJ1-1; no clear D. Germline CDR1 is SGHNT and CDR2 is YENEEA. The CDR3 spans 13 residues. V dropped 3 bases and J dropped 2 bases, with 7 bases sitting between them. The CDR3 nucleotides are TGTGCCAGCAGCTTCCGGAGTAACACTGAAGCTTTCTTT. Its protein product is CASSFRSNTEAFF.

This sequence joins TRBV9 and TRBJ2-5, with 8 bases fitting TRBD2. Per the germline V gene, CDR1 is SGDLS and CDR2 is YYNGEE. There are 14 residues in the CDR3. J gave up 0 bases and V 3 bases, and 1 base lay outside the gene matches. For the CDR3, the DNA is TGTGCCAGCAGCGAGACTAGCGACCAAGAGACCCAGTACTTC. Amino acids: CASSETSDQETQYF.

This clone was seen a single time. Other DNA variants within this sample encode the same CDR3. The chain uses TRBV25-1 and TRBJ2-3; a possible D gene is TRBD2 (5 bases). This CDR3 contains 16 residues. Trimming took off 2 bases at V and 0 bases at J, with 12 bases between the two ends. Germline lookup yields CDR1 MGHDK and CDR2 SYGVNS. The CDR3 reads CASSEGLALSTDTQYF. The DNA for the CDR3 is TGTGCCAGCAGTGAAGGGCTAGCCCTAAGCACAGATACGCAGTATTTT.

The V gene is TRBV5-1, the J gene TRBJ1-2; TRBD1 agrees at 8 bases. V was pared by 0 bases and J by 3 bases, with 16 bases of the junction left unmatched. Germline CDR1 SGHRS, CDR2 YFSETQ. CDR3 length equals 19 residues. This chain's CDR3 is CASSLGTISGGNIHYGYTF. CDR3 DNA sequence: TGCGCCAGCAGCTTGGGCACTATTTCAGGGGGCAACATCCACTATGGCTACACCTTC.

This chain uses TRBV28 with TRBJ2-6, with TRBD2 identical over 11 bases. The V segment lost 4 bases and the J segment 2 bases; nucleotides outside the gene matches: 10. This CDR3 is built from 19 residues. Germline V gene lookup returns CDR1 MDHEN and CDR2 SYDVKM. The CDR3 loop is CASSSPRLAGRPGANVLTF. In DNA form, the CDR3 reads TGTGCCAGCAGTTCACCAAGACTAGCGGGAAGGCCTGGGGCCAACGTCCTGACTTTC.

The chain recombines TRBV7-2 with TRBJ2-7; 12 bases fit TRBD2. CDR3 length: 15 amino acids. V shed 5 bases and J 2 bases; nucleotides not matched to a gene: 4. Germline CDR1 reads SGHTA; CDR2 reads FQGNSA. CDR3 residues: CASSPRLAGAYEQYF. The CDR3 coding sequence is TGTGCCAGCAGCCCGCGACTAGCGGGGGCCTACGAGCAGTACTTC.

This clone was detected only once. The rearrangement links TRBV6-5 to TRBJ2-7, with 9 bases matching TRBD1. CDR3 length: 13 residues. After removal of 6 bases from V and 5 bases from J, the junction contained 5 bases not matched to a gene. The germline CDR1 and CDR2 sequences are MNHEY and SVGAGI. This CDR3 is CASRGTGYNEQYF. The DNA of the CDR3 is TGTGCCAGCAGGGGGACAGGGTATAACGAGCAGTACTTC.

The chain recombines TRBV6-5 with TRBJ2-5; 7 nucleotides align to TRBD1. This CDR3 spans 12 amino acids. With V trimmed by 7 bases and J by 5 bases, 4 bases remained unmatched. CDR1 and CDR2 from the germline V gene are MNHEY and SVGAGI. DNA for the CDR3: TGTGCCAGCACTACAGGGGTTGAGACCCAGTACTTC. Translating it yields CASTTGVETQYF.

The rearrangement links TRBV7-6 to TRBJ2-2, with 7 bases that match TRBD1. Unmatched junction bases numbered 4, after V lost 3 bases and J lost 3 bases. Per germline, CDR1 SGHVS and CDR2 FNYEAQ. The length of the CDR3 is 15 residues. The CDR3 is CASSFEGADTGELFF. In DNA form, the CDR3 reads TGTGCCAGCAGCTTCGAGGGGGCGGACACCGGGGAGCTGTTTTTT. The variable domain in full, completed from reference TRBV7-6 and TRBJ2-2, reads GAGVSQSPRYKVTKRGQDVALRCDPISGHVSLYWYRQALGQGPEFLTYFNYEAQQDKSGLPNDRFSAERPEGSISTLTIQRTEQRDSAMYRCASSFEGADTGELFFGEGSRLTVL.

The genes are TRBV7-3 and TRBJ2-1; tentatively, D is TRBD2 (6 bases). V was shortened by 5 bases and J by 0 bases, with 20 bases between the two germline ends. Per germline, CDR1 SGHTA and CDR2 FQGTGA. The CDR3 is 18 residues long. The CDR3 nucleotides are TGTGCCAGCAGCCAATCTGGCGGGACGAGAAGCTCCTACAATGAGCAGTTCTTC. Protein sequence: CASSQSGGTRSSYNEQFF.

The chain joins TRBV4-1 to TRBJ2-3, with 8 nucleotides matching TRBD1. The trim removed 1 base at V and 4 bases at J, leaving 4 bases unmatched. The CDR3 length is 15 residues. Germline V CDR1 and CDR2: MGHRA, YSYEKL. For the CDR3, the DNA is TGCGCCAGCAGCCAAGGGCCGACAGGGGCAGATACGCAGTATTTT. It is translated as CASSQGPTGADTQYF.

This chain connects TRBV3-1 (or the pseudogene TRBV3-2) to TRBJ2-5; D not certain. Germline V gives CDR1 LGHDT, CDR2 YNNKEL (reference sequence). The V end was cut by 0 bases, the J end by 5 bases, with 16 bases between. The CDR3 is 16 residues long. The CDR3 nucleotides are TGTGCCAGCAGCCAAGATAGGCTACCATTTAGCGAGACCCAGTACTTC. It codes for CASSQDRLPFSETQYF.

The genes are TRBV7-9 and TRBJ2-3; TRBD1 aligns across 7 bases. The CDR3 length is 14 residues. Trimming took 3 bases from V and 7 from J; bases not matched to a gene: 7. Per the germline V gene, CDR1 is SEHNR and CDR2 is FQNEAQ (reference sequence). CDR3 coding DNA: TGTGCCAGCAGCTTGTTTGACAGGGCAAATACGCAGTATTTT. This sequence encodes CASSLFDRANTQYF.

The J gene is TRBJ2-3, the V gene TRBV7-3; the D is unclear. CDR1 and CDR2 from the germline V gene are SGHTA and FQGTGA. This CDR3 comprises 12 residues. The V end was cut by 5 bases, the J end by 6 bases, with 9 bases between. CDR3 DNA sequence: TGTGCCAGCAGCCGCAACGGGGATACGCAGTATTTT. Translated, it gives CASSRNGDTQYF. The whole variable domain, filled in from reference TRBV7-3 and TRBJ2-3, reads GAGVSQTPSNKVTEKGKYVELRCDPISGHTALYWYRQSLGQGPEFLIYFQGTGAADDSGLPNDRFFAVRPEGSVSTLKIQRTERGDSAVYLCASSRNGDTQYFGPGTRLTVL.

The chain is built from TRBV15 and TRBJ1-2; D is ambiguous. This CDR3 comprises 15 residues. Germline V gene data show CDR1 as LNHNV and CDR2 as YYDKDF (reference sequence). The V end lost 1 base, the J end lost 0 bases, and 9 bases lay between the germline ends. The DNA of the CDR3 is TGTGCCACCAGCAGAGTTGACAATTCTAACTATGGCTACACCTTC. Translating it yields CATSRVDNSNYGYTF.

The V and J genes are TRBV29-1 and TRBJ2-5; tentatively, D is TRBD1 (5 bases). Germline values: CDR1 SQVTM, CDR2 ANQGSEA. CDR3 length: 15 residues. V lost 0 bases and J 4 bases, leaving 15 bases between the germline ends. CDR3 residues: CSVEDRQGVRETQYF. CDR3 nucleotides: TGCAGCGTTGAAGATCGCCAGGGCGTTCGAGAGACCCAGTACTTC. Looking up the rest from reference TRBV29-1 and TRBJ2-5 gives the full variable domain: SAVISQKPSRDICQRGTSLTIQCQVDSQVTMMFWYRQQPGQSLTLIATANQGSEATYESGFVIDKFPISRPNLTFSTLTVSNMSPEDSSIYLCSVEDRQGVRETQYFGPGTRLLVL.

CDR3 loop: CASSQPSGRGSTDTQYF. As DNA, the CDR3 is TGCGCCAGCAGCCAACCCTCGGGCAGGGGAAGCACAGATACGCAGTATTTT. This rearrangement joins TRBV4-1 to TRBJ2-3; D possibly corresponds to TRBD1 (6 bases). The germline V gene has CDR1 MGHRA and CDR2 YSYEKL. The V and J ends lost 2 bases and 0 bases respectively, with 15 bases between them. There are 17 residues in the CDR3.

The J gene is TRBJ1-5, the V gene TRBV29-1; D is undetermined. V dropped 7 bases and J dropped 5 bases, with 15 bases sitting between them. Looked up from germline, CDR1 is SQVTM and CDR2 is ANQGSEA. The CDR3 is 13 residues long. This CDR3 is CSAANYRDQPQHF. CDR3 nucleotide sequence: TGCAGCGCTGCCAATTACAGAGATCAGCCCCAGCATTTT.

This chain uses TRBV7-9 with TRBJ2-3; possible D gene TRBD1, 5 bases. The CDR3 loop spans 17 amino acids. V was clipped by 5 bases and J by 6 bases, with 24 bases between them. In germline, CDR1 is SEHNR, CDR2 FQNEAQ (reference sequence). The CDR3 sequence is CASSHPWTHRLGDTQYF. Written as DNA, the CDR3 is TGTGCCAGCAGCCACCCCTGGACCCACAGGTTGGGTGATACGCAGTATTTT.

The DNA of the CDR3 is TGTGCCAGCTCACCACGGGACACAGGCCGCTCCTACGAGCAGTACTTC. Protein sequence: CASSPRDTGRSYEQYF. The chain carries TRBV18 and TRBJ2-7; D perhaps matches TRBD1 (6 bases). The CDR3 spans 16 residues. Trimming removed 1 base at V and 0 bases at J, with 13 bases between. Germline V CDR1 and CDR2: KGHSH, LQKENI.